This T cell receptor (beta chain) was recorded in a study of cytomegalovirus exposure and HLA in healthy donors. Notes on the study in general: Follow-up analysis later connected one missense variant in DCLRE1C with trimming of TCR beta V- and J-genes.

The V gene lost 2 bases and the J gene lost 4 bases, with 7 bases spanning the gap. The CDR3 contains 13 residues. The germline V gene encodes CDR1 KGHSY and CDR2 FQNENV. PCR was performed using 60 Vbeta and 13 Jbeta primers. The assay was immunoSEQ multiplex PCR, and TCRdb's table has in-frame clones only and misses some. The sample shows roughly 180,000 clones, around 79% of them seen only once. As to this clone: The target antigen is unknown.

The source of this sequence is a man in his fifties in good health and CMV-seropositive. Specimen: PBMCs. The gene calls are TRBV16 and TRBJ2-3; D uncertain. CDR3: CASSQQQADTQYF. CDR3 bases: TGTGCCAGCAGCCAACAGCAGGCAGATACGCAGTATTTT.